A selection of T cell receptor beta chains follows, all from one sample in a study of tumor-infiltrating lymphocytes in primary liver carcinoma. TCRdb re-analysed the multiplex PCR reads in MiXCR, keeping a single row per CDR3 protein. The table records almost 55,000 distinct CDR3 sequences, 70% to 75% of them present only once. Sequencing was performed on liver tumor tissue from sampling region 2. The receptors originated from a middle-aged man with primary liver carcinoma and hepatitis B virus infection. Both conserved end residues are part of each CDR3. D genes are given only for firm matches.

v_call d_call cdr3_length cdr3_aa
TRBV28 - 13 CGSRSEQYNEQLF
TRBV12-3/TRBV12-4 - 14 CACRLDSSSYGQYF
TRBV20-1 - 16 CSARDHHQGGKHEQYF
TRBV2 - 16 CASRLEGLNPYNEQFF
TRBV10-3 TRBD2 18 CAISESGAGAGTKNIQYF
TRBV29-1 - 13 CSVGLETYNEQFF
TRBV11-2 - 14 CASSLTDEAYGQYF
TRBV5-4 - 12 CASSLALRAQYF
TRBV29-1 TRBD1 15 CSLIGTGGAVTEALF
TRBV7-8 - 14 CASSLEPYNSPLHF
TRBV10-2 TRBD1 16 CASSEPGQTSYNEQFF
TRBV4-2 - 14 CASSQERVSYDQYF
TRBV5-4 TRBD2 15 CASSPPLRDYNVQFF
TRBV5-4 - 16 CASSPILAAGANVLTF
TRBV30 - 15 CAWNPRGARGTEAFF
TRBV7-9 - 14 CASSRVGPVYGYTF
TRBV28 - 13 CASSLTRSDMQYF
TRBV11-1 - 13 CASSLVAGGELFF
TRBV12-3/TRBV12-4 TRBD2 15 CVSTQVAGTTDTQYF
TRBV6-1 - 14 CASSVKHAIYGYTF
TRBV4-1 TRBD2 17 CASSQLGETSGSNEQYF
TRBV14 - 17 CVSNQDHAPEFQETQYF
TRBV12-3/TRBV12-4 TRBD2 15 CASNIRLAGGNEQFF
TRBV10-3 - 16 CAIRPPLSHPVETQCF
TRBV11-2 - 16 CASIFDLSGRVAEAFF
TRBV30 - 14 CAWSPCDGLAGYTF
TRBV24-1 - 19 CATSDLSDRDSASTDTQYF
TRBV11-3 - 15 CTSGLKGRSGDTQYF
TRBV7-9 - 15 CASSFQEGYTDTQYF
TRBV10-3 - 14 CAISDSRVADEQFF
TRBV28 - 12 CASSIDGETQYF
TRBV5-6 - 17 CASSLVQEGGSNQPQHF
TRBV6-1 - 14 CATSLGRDSYEQYF
TRBV5-1 TRBD2 16 CTSSLGGTSGRNEHFF
TRBV7-8 - 16 CASSLGRQEINSSLHF
TRBV7-9 - 14 CVGSPNRVPDEQYF
TRBV30 - 12 CAWSPGNTEAFF
TRBV12-3/TRBV12-4 TRBD2 14 CASDKREFGWELFF
TRBV9 - 14 CASSVTGRGTEAFF
TRBV12-3/TRBV12-4 TRBD2 16 CASSPGGSGSAGELYF
TRBV11-1 - 15 CASSLASANTGELSF
TRBV4-1 - 16 CASSQARAANTGELFF
TRBV29-1 TRBD1 17 CSARTGGAKVVTRELFF
TRBV6-5 TRBD2 16 CASRPPRAGGYNEQFF
TRBV7-8 - 16 CASSLGGGGPSYEQYF
TRBV6-1 TRBD1 13 CASSGQGRNEQFF
TRBV11-1 TRBD2 16 CASSKGLAVSTDIQYF
TRBV4-1 TRBD1 14 CASSPDRVNEKLFF
TRBV6-6 - 16 CASTDAGSSGANVLTF
TRBV11-3 - 14 CASSLDIQGGEQLF
TRBV5-1 - 12 CANSMEVHTQYF
TRBV10-2 TRBD2 15 CASSRGLAGGDEQYF
TRBV20-1 - 14 CSASGTSGTDTRYF
TRBV28 TRBD2 15 CASTPTSGSYNEQFF
TRBV29-1 TRBD1 14 CRLITGGSPYEEYF
TRBV6-5 - 14 CTSSYDLDHETQYF
TRBV11-2 TRBD1 15 CASSLGRGLTTEQYF
TRBV13 - 11 CANSIVNEQFF
TRBV6-6 TRBD1 12 CASSPTGDEQFF
TRBV4-2 TRBD2 21 CASSRDHSLAGGLIAKNIQYF